This is a list of T cell receptor beta chains from one sample in a study of blood T cell repertoires in COVID-19. Some clones are missing from TCRdb's copy, which holds only in-frame ones; the method was immunoSEQ multiplex PCR. This table has more than 65,000 clones, about 83% appearing once. Sequenced: peripheral blood. These receptors originate from a man aged 50-60 years with acute or convalescent COVID-19. Both conserved end residues are part of each CDR3. D genes are given only for firm matches. The listing skips clone size in some rows; elsewhere it reads once, few, many or a size class.

size,V,D,J,CDR3,DNA
.,TRBV9,.,TRBJ2-1,CASSPPDNAYNEQFF,TGTGCCAGCAGCCCCCCGGACAACGCTTACAATGAGCAGTTCTTC
few,TRBV6-5,.,TRBJ2-5,CASSYDSGMKTQYF,TGTGCCAGCAGTTACGATAGCGGAATGAAGACCCAGTACTTC
.,TRBV4-2,.,TRBJ1-4,CASSPRQDDPQKLFF,TGTGCCAGCAGCCCCCGACAGGATGATCCGCAAAAACTGTTTTTT
.,TRBV19,.,TRBJ1-3,CASSLQSSGNTIYF,TGTGCCAGTAGCTTACAGAGCTCTGGAAACACCATATATTTT
.,TRBV7-9,TRBD2,TRBJ2-1,CASSRRLGGNEQFF,TGTGCCAGCAGCCGTAGGTTGGGGGGGAATGAGCAGTTCTTC
.,TRBV19,TRBD2,TRBJ2-1,CASSARLALYNEQFF,TGTGCCAGTAGTGCGCGACTAGCCCTTTACAATGAGCAGTTCTTC
.,TRBV5-1,TRBD1,TRBJ1-1,CASSYTGGGKKDTEAFF,TGCGCCAGCAGCTATACAGGGGGCGGTAAGAAGGACACTGAAGCTTTCTTT
.,TRBV7-9,.,TRBJ1-1,CASSPGPGGRGTEAFF,TGTGCCAGCAGCCCGGGGCCGGGGGGGCGAGGCACTGAAGCTTTCTTT
.,TRBV5-1,.,TRBJ2-7,CASSLAGGLRSSYEQYF,TGCGCCAGCAGCTTGGCCGGGGGACTTAGGAGCTCCTACGAACAGTACTTC
.,TRBV30,TRBD1,TRBJ1-5,CAWSGGQWGQPQHF,TGTGCCTGGAGTGGGGGACAGTGGGGTCAGCCCCAGCATTTT
.,TRBV28,.,TRBJ1-5,CASSNTGNNQPQHF,TGTGCCAGCAGTAATACAGGGAATAATCAGCCCCAGCATTTT
.,TRBV19,.,TRBJ1-4,CASSIIREASTNEKLFF,TGTGCCAGTAGTATAATTAGGGAGGCATCAACTAATGAAAAACTGTTTTTT
.,TRBV6-6,.,TRBJ2-1,CASKAGNRAGNEQFF,TGTGCCAGCAAAGCCGGGAACCGGGCTGGCAATGAGCAGTTCTTC
.,TRBV10-3,TRBD1,TRBJ1-5,CAIRATGGNQPQHF,TGTGCCATCAGGGCGACAGGGGGCAATCAGCCCCAGCATTTT
.,TRBV5-8,TRBD1,TRBJ2-7,CASSLDRGREQYF,TGTGCCAGCAGCTTGGACAGGGGACGCGAGCAGTACTTC
.,TRBV6-2/TRBV6-3,TRBD2,TRBJ2-7,CASSYSPTGTSFSYEQYF,TGTGCCAGCAGTTACTCGCCGACCGGGACTAGCTTTTCCTACGAGCAGTACTTC
few,TRBV7-2,.,TRBJ1-4,CASGSHKDLVARGNEKLFF,TGTGCCAGCGGATCTCATAAGGACCTTGTCGCCCGCGGGAATGAAAAACTGTTTTTT
.,TRBV7-2,TRBD1,TRBJ2-2,CASSGQGTGELFF,TGTGCCAGCAGCGGACAGGGGACCGGGGAGCTGTTTTTT
.,TRBV30,TRBD2,TRBJ2-3,CAWKAPFSGRVDTQYF,TGTGCCTGGAAGGCCCCATTTAGCGGGAGGGTAGATACGCAGTATTTT
.,TRBV27,TRBD2,TRBJ2-3,CASTTITGGGDTQYF,TGTGCCAGTACCACTATTACGGGAGGGGGGGATACGCAGTATTTT
once,TRBV7-2,.,TRBJ1-3,CASSRRTSNLVNTIYF,TGTGCCAGCAGCCGCCGGACTTCTAATTTGGTGAACACCATATATTTT
.,TRBV29-1,TRBD1,TRBJ2-7,CSVDRGSSEQYF,TGCAGCGTCGACAGGGGTTCGTCCGAGCAGTACTTC
once,TRBV27,.,TRBJ1-1,CASSPGGDTEAFF,TGTGCCAGCAGTCCTGGCGGGGACACTGAAGCTTTCTTT
.,TRBV27,TRBD1,TRBJ1-2,CASSFPGQGMEGYTF,TGTGCCAGCAGTTTTCCAGGACAGGGGATGGAGGGCTACACCTTC
.,TRBV5-1,TRBD1,TRBJ2-3,CASSLVGRGPDTQYF,TGCGCCAGCAGCTTGGTAGGCAGGGGGCCCGATACGCAGTATTTT
.,TRBV7-2,.,TRBJ1-6,CASSSLGRASYNSPLHF,TGTGCCAGCAGTTCCCTGGGCAGGGCCTCCTATAATTCACCCCTCCACTTT
.,TRBV18,.,TRBJ2-7,CASSPSLSYEQYF,TGTGCCAGCTCCCCGAGTTTATCGTACGAGCAGTACTTC
.,TRBV24-1,TRBD1,TRBJ2-2,CATSGGQDITGELFF,TGTGCCACCAGTGGGGGACAGGATATTACCGGGGAGCTGTTTTTT
.,TRBV30,.,TRBJ1-1,CAWSFSGGYTEAFF,TGTGCCTGGAGCTTCTCCGGGGGGTATACTGAAGCTTTCTTT
.,TRBV28,TRBD1,TRBJ1-5,CASSPDLGQGAWQPQHF,TGTGCCAGCAGCCCCGATCTGGGACAGGGGGCCTGGCAGCCCCAGCATTTT
.,TRBV6-5,TRBD1,TRBJ1-4,CASSWTGGDEKLFF,TGTGCCAGCAGTTGGACAGGGGGCGATGAAAAACTGTTTTTT
.,TRBV19,TRBD2,TRBJ2-1,CASSLAGGLNEQFF,TGTGCCAGCTCTCTAGCGGGGGGCCTAAATGAGCAGTTCTTC
.,TRBV29-1,.,TRBJ1-1,CSVAQGRVGAFF,TGCAGCGTTGCCCAGGGCAGGGTTGGAGCTTTCTTT
.,TRBV4-1,TRBD2,TRBJ2-3,CASSQDRGSGGTSGHTQYF,TGCGCCAGCAGCCAAGATCGAGGTAGCGGGGGGACTTCTGGGCATACGCAGTATTTT
once,TRBV5-1,.,TRBJ1-2,CASSPDSPYYGYTF,TGCGCCAGCAGCCCAGACAGCCCCTACTATGGCTACACCTTC
few,TRBV14,TRBD1,TRBJ1-2,CASSQDLTGNGYTF,TGTGCCAGCAGCCAAGACCTGACAGGGAATGGCTACACCTTC
once,TRBV18,TRBD2,TRBJ2-1,CASSPRASGDAIGYNEQFF,TGTGCCAGCTCACCACGGGCTAGCGGGGATGCAATAGGATACAATGAGCAGTTCTTC
.,TRBV7-2,TRBD1,TRBJ2-7,CASSSGDRWGEQYF,TGTGCCAGCAGCTCAGGGGACAGGTGGGGGGAGCAGTACTTC
.,TRBV5-6,.,TRBJ1-1,CASSPLFDTEAFF,TGTGCCAGCAGCCCCCTTTTTGACACTGAAGCTTTCTTT
.,TRBV11-3,.,TRBJ2-7,CASSSLYEQYF,TGTGCCAGCAGTTCTCTCTATGAGCAGTACTTC
.,TRBV2,TRBD2,TRBJ2-3,CASSETSGSTDTQYF,TGTGCCAGCAGTGAAACTAGCGGTAGCACAGATACGCAGTATTTT
.,TRBV7-7,TRBD1,TRBJ2-5,CASSKTGMETQYF,TGTGCCAGCAGCAAGACAGGGATGGAGACCCAGTACTTC
.,TRBV5-1,TRBD1,TRBJ1-6,CASSLGQGNSPLHF,TGCGCCAGCAGCTTGGGACAGGGGAATTCACCCCTCCACTTT
.,TRBV3-1/TRBV3-2,TRBD1,TRBJ2-3,CASSQDFRGSSTDTQYF,TGTGCCAGCAGCCAAGATTTCAGGGGGTCTAGCACAGATACGCAGTATTTT
few,TRBV5-6,.,TRBJ2-3,CASSLAGGGWEYF,TGTGCCAGCAGCTTGGCAGGCGGCGGGTGGGAGTATTTT